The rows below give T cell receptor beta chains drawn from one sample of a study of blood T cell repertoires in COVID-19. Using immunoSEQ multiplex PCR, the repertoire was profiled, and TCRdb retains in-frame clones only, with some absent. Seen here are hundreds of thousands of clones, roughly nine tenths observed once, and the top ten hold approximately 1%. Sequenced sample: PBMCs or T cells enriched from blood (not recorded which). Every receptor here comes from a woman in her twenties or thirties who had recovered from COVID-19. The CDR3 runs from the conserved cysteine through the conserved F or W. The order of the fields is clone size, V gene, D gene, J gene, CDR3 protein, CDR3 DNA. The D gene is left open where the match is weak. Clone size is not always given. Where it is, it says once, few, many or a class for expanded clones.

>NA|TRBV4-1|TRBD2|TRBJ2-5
CASSWGGLRDPETQYF
TGCGCCAGCAGCTGGGGAGGGCTCCGGGATCCAGAGACCCAGTACTTC
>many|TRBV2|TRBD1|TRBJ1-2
CASSPGQGVYGYTF
TGTGCCAGCAGCCCTGGACAGGGGGTCTATGGCTACACCTTC
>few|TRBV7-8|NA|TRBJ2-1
CASSLEASGARNEQFF
TGTGCCAGCAGCTTAGAAGCGAGCGGAGCACGCAATGAGCAGTTCTTC
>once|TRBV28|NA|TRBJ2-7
CASSSIAYEQYF
TGTGCCAGCAGTTCAATAGCCTACGAGCAGTACTTC
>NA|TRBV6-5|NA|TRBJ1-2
CAKWGRGDYGYTF
TGTGCTAAATGGGGGAGGGGGGACTATGGCTACACCTTC
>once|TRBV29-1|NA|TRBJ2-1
CSVEGLGAGPYNEQFF
TGCAGCGTTGAGGGTCTCGGGGCGGGGCCTTACAATGAGCAGTTCTTC
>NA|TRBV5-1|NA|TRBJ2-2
CASTPAGSGNTGELFF
TGCGCCAGCACCCCGGCGGGTAGCGGGAACACCGGGGAGCTGTTTTTT
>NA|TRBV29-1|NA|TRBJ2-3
CSVGGHTRSSTDTQYF
TGCAGCGTTGGCGGACACACGCGTTCTAGCACAGATACGCAGTATTTT
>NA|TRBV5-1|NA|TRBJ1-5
CASSLAPLGGGGNQPQHF
TGCGCCAGCAGCTTAGCGCCGTTGGGGGGTGGCGGCAATCAGCCCCAGCATTTT
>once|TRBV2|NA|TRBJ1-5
CASSVGRGNQPQHF
TGTGCCAGCAGTGTCGGGCGGGGGAATCAGCCCCAGCATTTT